This paragraph covers one T cell receptor (beta chain) sequence. Its matching antigen is unknown. Here immunoSEQ multiplex PCR was the method, and the copy in TCRdb shows in-frame clones only, minus some. The sample has just under 20,000 clones, 81% seen once. Sample time point: 4-8 weeks after completion of therapy. The CDR3 is 17 residues long. V shed 2 bases and J 2 bases; nucleotides not matched to a gene: 9. Germline CDR1 and CDR2: ENHRY and SYGVKD. The sample originates from a study of T cell therapy after organ transplantation. Whole-study context: After therapy, patients were monitored for less than 35 weeks. Study-level findings and limits: Antirejection and antiviral medication effects could not be assessed.

The specimen comprised CD8+ T cells from blood, sampled after autologous CMV-specific T cell therapy. The gene calls are TRBV10-3 and TRBJ1-3, with 7 bases identical to TRBD1. This TCR derives from a human patient who had received a solid organ transplant and had CMV disease. Some of the T cells may derive from the graft donor. The CDR3 coding sequence is TGTGCCATCAGTGAGCCTCCGGGCCAGGGGGCTGGAAACACCATATATTTT. Amino acids: CAISEPPGQGAGNTIYF.